The rows below give T cell receptor beta chains drawn from one sample of a study of blood T cell repertoires in COVID-19. Measured with immunoSEQ multiplex PCR; TCRdb has only the in-frame clones, and not every one. The sample comprises 200,000 to 250,000 clones, around 87% of which are singletons, and under 2% rests with the top ten. Input material: PBMCs or T cells enriched from blood (not recorded which). These receptor sequences come from a woman between 50 and 59 years old who had recovered from COVID-19. Each CDR3 is given with its conserved first and last residue. A D gene is named only where the DNA matches it firmly. Size tells how often a clone was seen (once, few, many) or the class of an expanded clone, and some rows leave it out.

CDR3 length: 19; D gene: TRBD1; J gene: TRBJ1-6; V gene: TRBV5-1; clone size: NA; CDR3 DNA: TGCGCCAGCAGCTACACGACCCAAGACAGGGGAAGACGTAATTCACCCCTCCACTTT; CDR3 protein: CASSYTTQDRGRRNSPLHF
CDR3 length: 13; D gene: NA; J gene: TRBJ1-6; V gene: TRBV28; clone size: NA; CDR3 DNA: TGTGCCAGCAGTTTATTGCTAAGTTCACCCCTCCACTTT; CDR3 protein: CASSLLLSSPLHF
CDR3 length: 15; D gene: TRBD2; J gene: TRBJ2-7; V gene: TRBV19; clone size: NA; CDR3 DNA: TGTGCCAGCACTCCGGGAGGGCTGGGGTCCTACGAGCAGTACTTC; CDR3 protein: CASTPGGLGSYEQYF
CDR3 length: 14; D gene: NA; J gene: TRBJ2-4; V gene: TRBV2; clone size: once; CDR3 DNA: TGTGCCAGCAGTGACTTCAGGGGCGGAAACATTCAGTACTTC; CDR3 protein: CASSDFRGGNIQYF
CDR3 length: 13; D gene: TRBD1; J gene: TRBJ1-6; V gene: TRBV3-1/TRBV3-2; clone size: NA; CDR3 DNA: TGTGCCAGCAGCCGACAGGGGGCCTCACCCCTCCACTTT; CDR3 protein: CASSRQGASPLHF
CDR3 length: 18; D gene: NA; J gene: TRBJ2-7; V gene: TRBV21-1; clone size: NA; CDR3 DNA: TGTGCCAGCAGCAAAACTACCACCCAGAGCCTTAGCTCCTACGAGCAGTACTTC; CDR3 protein: CASSKTTTQSLSSYEQYF
CDR3 length: 14; D gene: NA; J gene: TRBJ2-1; V gene: TRBV27; clone size: few; CDR3 DNA: TGTGCCAGCAGTTTACAGCGGACCTACAATGAGCAGTTCTTC; CDR3 protein: CASSLQRTYNEQFF
CDR3 length: 17; D gene: NA; J gene: TRBJ2-7; V gene: TRBV28; clone size: NA; CDR3 DNA: TGTGCCAGCAGCCCACCCGCGGGGGCTAGCGGCTCCTACGAGCAGTACTTC; CDR3 protein: CASSPPAGASGSYEQYF
CDR3 length: 20; D gene: TRBD1; J gene: TRBJ1-5; V gene: TRBV10-1; clone size: NA; CDR3 DNA: TGCGCCAGCAGTGAGTCGGAACAGGGGTCAACATGGGCATGCAATCAGCCCCAGCATTTT; CDR3 protein: CASSESEQGSTWACNQPQHF
CDR3 length: 18; D gene: NA; J gene: TRBJ2-5; V gene: TRBV4-1; clone size: NA; CDR3 DNA: TGCGCCAGCAGCCAAATTAGCCGGGAGTTCTCGGGAGACGAGACCCAGTACTTC; CDR3 protein: CASSQISREFSGDETQYF
CDR3 length: 15; D gene: TRBD1; J gene: TRBJ1-1; V gene: TRBV29-1; clone size: NA; CDR3 DNA: TGCAGCGCTGAGGGGGACAGGTTCATGAACACTGAAGCTTTCTTT; CDR3 protein: CSAEGDRFMNTEAFF
CDR3 length: 14; D gene: NA; J gene: TRBJ1-2; V gene: TRBV3-1/TRBV3-2; clone size: NA; CDR3 DNA: TGTGCCAGCAGCCAAGATTTTCAGGGTCGCGGCTACACCTTC; CDR3 protein: CASSQDFQGRGYTF
CDR3 length: 13; D gene: NA; J gene: TRBJ1-2; V gene: TRBV11-2; clone size: NA; CDR3 DNA: TGTGCCAGCAGCCCCAGGGCTAACTATGGCTACACCTTC; CDR3 protein: CASSPRANYGYTF
CDR3 length: 13; D gene: NA; J gene: TRBJ2-7; V gene: TRBV2; clone size: once; CDR3 DNA: TGTGCCAGCAGCGGTCGAGGGTCCTACGAGCAGTACTTC; CDR3 protein: CASSGRGSYEQYF
CDR3 length: 14; D gene: TRBD2; J gene: TRBJ2-1; V gene: TRBV14; clone size: NA; CDR3 DNA: TGTGCCAGCAGCCATGGGACTAGTCTTAATGAGCAGTTCTTC; CDR3 protein: CASSHGTSLNEQFF
CDR3 length: 15; D gene: NA; J gene: TRBJ2-3; V gene: TRBV10-3; clone size: NA; CDR3 DNA: TGTGCCATCAGCCCCGGACAGGGAGGGACAGATACGCAGTATTTT; CDR3 protein: CAISPGQGGTDTQYF
CDR3 length: 16; D gene: TRBD2; J gene: TRBJ2-3; V gene: TRBV5-6; clone size: NA; CDR3 DNA: TGTGCCAGCAGCCGTGGTATAGCGGGACTCACAGATACGCAGTATTTT; CDR3 protein: CASSRGIAGLTDTQYF
CDR3 length: 15; D gene: TRBD2; J gene: TRBJ2-3; V gene: TRBV2; clone size: NA; CDR3 DNA: TGTGCCAGCAGTGAACTAAGCGGGAACACAGATACGCAGTATTTT; CDR3 protein: CASSELSGNTDTQYF
CDR3 length: 14; D gene: TRBD1; J gene: TRBJ1-6; V gene: TRBV28; clone size: NA; CDR3 DNA: TGTGCCAGCAGTTTAGAACAGGGGAATTCACCCCTCCACTTT; CDR3 protein: CASSLEQGNSPLHF
CDR3 length: 16; D gene: TRBD2; J gene: TRBJ2-7; V gene: TRBV10-3; clone size: NA; CDR3 DNA: TGTGCCATCAGTGAGTCGGAAGTTAGCGGGAACGGCGAGCAGTACTTC; CDR3 protein: CAISESEVSGNGEQYF
CDR3 length: 15; D gene: TRBD1; J gene: TRBJ1-5; V gene: TRBV7-2; clone size: NA; CDR3 DNA: TGTGCCAGCAGCCCGACAGGGTATAGCAATCAGCCCCAGCATTTT; CDR3 protein: CASSPTGYSNQPQHF
CDR3 length: 13; D gene: NA; J gene: TRBJ1-2; V gene: TRBV7-9; clone size: NA; CDR3 DNA: TGTGCCAGCAGCAACCTAGGAGGTCAAGGCTACACCTTC; CDR3 protein: CASSNLGGQGYTF
CDR3 length: 15; D gene: NA; J gene: TRBJ2-7; V gene: TRBV11-2; clone size: NA; CDR3 DNA: TGTGCCAGCAGCTTAGTGTCGGGATCCACCTACGAGCAGTACTTC; CDR3 protein: CASSLVSGSTYEQYF
CDR3 length: 12; D gene: TRBD1; J gene: TRBJ2-7; V gene: TRBV29-1; clone size: once; CDR3 DNA: TGCAGCGTGGGACAGGGGGCGCGGGGGCAGTACTTC; CDR3 protein: CSVGQGARGQYF
CDR3 length: 17; D gene: TRBD1; J gene: TRBJ2-3; V gene: TRBV11-3; clone size: NA; CDR3 DNA: TGTGCCAGCAGCTTAGAAGGACAGGGGAGGAGCACAGATACGCAGTATTTT; CDR3 protein: CASSLEGQGRSTDTQYF
CDR3 length: 15; D gene: TRBD2; J gene: TRBJ2-3; V gene: TRBV6-5; clone size: NA; CDR3 DNA: TGTGCCAGCAGTCGAAGCGGGAGGAAGGCAGATACGCAGTATTTT; CDR3 protein: CASSRSGRKADTQYF
CDR3 length: 16; D gene: TRBD2; J gene: TRBJ2-1; V gene: TRBV19; clone size: NA; CDR3 DNA: TGTGCCAGTAGTCCCACGAGCGGGAGGGCCGGAAATGAGCAGTTCTTC; CDR3 protein: CASSPTSGRAGNEQFF
CDR3 length: 13; D gene: TRBD2; J gene: TRBJ2-7; V gene: TRBV27; clone size: NA; CDR3 DNA: TGTGCCAGCATGGGCGGGAGTAGTTACGAGCAGTACTTC; CDR3 protein: CASMGGSSYEQYF
CDR3 length: 14; D gene: NA; J gene: TRBJ1-2; V gene: TRBV5-1; clone size: few; CDR3 DNA: TGCGCCAGCAGCTCGACTAAAGCTAACTATGGCTACACCTTC; CDR3 protein: CASSSTKANYGYTF
CDR3 length: 13; D gene: NA; J gene: TRBJ2-2; V gene: TRBV29-1; clone size: NA; CDR3 DNA: TGCAGCGTTGGCAGGGAGGACACCGGGGAGCTGTTTTTT; CDR3 protein: CSVGREDTGELFF
CDR3 length: 14; D gene: TRBD1; J gene: TRBJ1-2; V gene: TRBV27; clone size: NA; CDR3 DNA: TGTGCCAGCAGTCCCCGGACAGGGACCCATGGCTACACCTTC; CDR3 protein: CASSPRTGTHGYTF
CDR3 length: 13; D gene: NA; J gene: TRBJ2-5; V gene: TRBV12-5; clone size: NA; CDR3 DNA: TGTGCTAGTAGTCAGTCCAAGGGGGAGACCCAGTACTTC; CDR3 protein: CASSQSKGETQYF
CDR3 length: 16; D gene: NA; J gene: TRBJ2-3; V gene: TRBV11-2; clone size: NA; CDR3 DNA: TGTGCCAGCAGCTTAGGTGGCGTCGGAGTTGCAGATACGCAGTATTTT; CDR3 protein: CASSLGGVGVADTQYF
CDR3 length: 14; D gene: TRBD1; J gene: TRBJ1-1; V gene: TRBV2; clone size: NA; CDR3 DNA: TGTGCCAGCAGGGGGAGGACAGGGACGCCTGAAGCTTTCTTT; CDR3 protein: CASRGRTGTPEAFF
CDR3 length: 15; D gene: TRBD1; J gene: TRBJ1-5; V gene: TRBV5-8; clone size: NA; CDR3 DNA: TGTGCCAGCAGCTTGGGTTCGGCAGGGGGCCAGCCCCAGCATTTT; CDR3 protein: CASSLGSAGGQPQHF